This T cell receptor (beta chain) was found in a study of shared clonotypes between healthy human individuals. In the study overall: Per donor, CD8 memory used one plate, CD8 naive used two, CD4 memory used three and CD4 naive used three. Study outcomes and limitations: Researchers found naive subsets generally carried larger estimated richness than memory subsets.

The run depth of the assay was deep. The data were produced by immunoSEQ multiplex PCR, yet TCRdb's version contains in-frame clones alone and is incomplete. The sample carries about 320,000 clones, roughly 91% recorded once. A remark on this clone: Its antigen is unidentified.

The V and J ends lost 0 bases and 8 bases, in that order; junction bases with no gene match: 3. The germline V gene encodes CDR1 MNHEY and CDR2 SVGAGI. This CDR3 has 13 residues. The chain couples TRBV6-5 to TRBJ1-1; TRBD1 aligns across 7 bases. The material sequenced was memory CD8+ T cells sorted from blood. Regarding subset: CD45RO+ cells pooled with CCR7-negative TemRA cells. The TCR sequence derives from a man younger than 35 in good health. CDR3 region: CASSYSDRAEAFF. In DNA form, the CDR3 reads TGTGCCAGCAGTTACTCCGACAGGGCAGAAGCTTTCTTT.